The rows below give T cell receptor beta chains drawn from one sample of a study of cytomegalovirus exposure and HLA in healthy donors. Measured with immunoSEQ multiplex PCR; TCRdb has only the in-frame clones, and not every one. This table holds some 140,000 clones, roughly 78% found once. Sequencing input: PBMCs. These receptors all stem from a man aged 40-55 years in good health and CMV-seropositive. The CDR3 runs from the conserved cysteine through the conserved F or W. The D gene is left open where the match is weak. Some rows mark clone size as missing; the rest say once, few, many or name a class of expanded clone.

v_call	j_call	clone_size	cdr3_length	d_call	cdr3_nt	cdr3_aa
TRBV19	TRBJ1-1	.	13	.	TGTGCCAGTAGTACTCTACTCGGGACTGAAGCTTTCTTT	CASSTLLGTEAFF
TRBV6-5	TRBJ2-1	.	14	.	TGTGCCAGCAGTCCTTCCGGGTGGGACAATGAGCAGTTCTTC	CASSPSGWDNEQFF
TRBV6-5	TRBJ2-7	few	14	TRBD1	TGTGCCAGCAGTTCGGGACAGGGACCCTACGAGCAGTACTTC	CASSSGQGPYEQYF
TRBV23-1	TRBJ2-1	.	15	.	TGCGCCAGCAGTAGGACTAGGGACATGGGGAATGAGCAGTTCTTC	CASSRTRDMGNEQFF
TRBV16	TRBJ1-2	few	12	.	TGTGCCAGCAGCCCATTAAGCGATGGCTACACCTTC	CASSPLSDGYTF
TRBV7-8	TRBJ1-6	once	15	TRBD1	TGTGCCAGCAGCTGGCAACAGGGGGGAGGATTCCCCCTCCACTTT	CASSWQQGGGFPLHF
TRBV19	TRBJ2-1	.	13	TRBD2	TGTGCCAGTGGGACTAGCGGGAGCTATGAGCAGTTCTTC	CASGTSGSYEQFF
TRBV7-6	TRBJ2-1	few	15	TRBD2	TGTGCCAGCAGCTTAGGGACTAGCGGGTACAATGAGCAGTTCTTC	CASSLGTSGYNEQFF
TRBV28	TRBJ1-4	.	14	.	TGTGCCAGCAGTTTGACAGACACTAATGAAAAACTGTTTTTT	CASSLTDTNEKLFF
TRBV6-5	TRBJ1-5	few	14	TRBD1	TGTGCCAGCAGAAGAGACAGGGCAAATCAGCCCCAGCATTTT	CASRRDRANQPQHF
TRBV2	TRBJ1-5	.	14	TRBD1	TGTGCCAGCAGTGAAGAACAGGGGGCTCAGCCCCAGCATTTT	CASSEEQGAQPQHF
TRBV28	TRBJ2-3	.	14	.	TGTGCCAGCAGCAGGGCTCCGGCCACAGATACGCAGTATTTT	CASSRAPATDTQYF
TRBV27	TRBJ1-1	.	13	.	TGTGCCAGCAGACTAGGGGGGGGCACTGAAGCTTTCTTT	CASRLGGGTEAFF
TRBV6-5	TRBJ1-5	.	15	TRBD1	TGTGCCAGCAGCCCCACAGGGGGCAGGAACCAGCCCCAGCATTTT	CASSPTGGRNQPQHF
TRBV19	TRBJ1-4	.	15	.	TGTGCCAGTAGTATAAAAGGACAGTCTAATGAAAAACTGTTTTTT	CASSIKGQSNEKLFF
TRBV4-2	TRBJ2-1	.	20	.	TGTGCCAGCAGCCAAGGGGGGGGGCGGAGCGCTCGGCTGCCCTACAATGAGCAGTTCTTC	CASSQGGGRSARLPYNEQFF
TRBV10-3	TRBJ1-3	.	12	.	TGTGCCTCATGGACTGCTGGAAACACCATATATTTT	CASWTAGNTIYF
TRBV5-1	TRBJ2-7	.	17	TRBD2	TGCGCCAACAGCTTGGCCGCGACGGGAGGGCCGGCCGACGAGCAGTACTTC	CANSLAATGGPADEQYF
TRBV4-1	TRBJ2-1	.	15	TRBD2	TGCGCCAGCCATTTCGGACTAGCCCCGAGGAATGAGCAGTTCTTC	CASHFGLAPRNEQFF
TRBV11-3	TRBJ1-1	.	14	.	TGTGCCAGCAGCCGGGACACAATGAACACTGAAGCTTTCTTT	CASSRDTMNTEAFF
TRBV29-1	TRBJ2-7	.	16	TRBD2	TGCAGCGCCGCCGGGACTAGCGGGAGGAGCTCCTACGAGCAGTACTTC	CSAAGTSGRSSYEQYF
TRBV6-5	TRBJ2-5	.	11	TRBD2	TGTGCCAGCGGGGGGACTAGCGCAGTTTACTTC	CASGGTSAVYF
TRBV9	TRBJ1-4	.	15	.	TGTGCCAGCAGCGCATATAGTCAGGGTAATGAAAAACTGTTTTTT	CASSAYSQGNEKLFF
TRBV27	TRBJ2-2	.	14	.	TGTGCCAGCAATCCCTTAATAGGAGGCGGGGAGCTGTTTTTT	CASNPLIGGGELFF
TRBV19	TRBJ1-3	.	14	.	TGTGCCAGTAGTATCCGTGCGCCTGGAAACACCATATATTTT	CASSIRAPGNTIYF
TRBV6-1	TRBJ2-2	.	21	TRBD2	TGTGCCAGCAGTGAACGGAGACTAGCGGGAGGACTCGAATTGAACACCGGGGAGCTGTTTTTT	CASSERRLAGGLELNTGELFF
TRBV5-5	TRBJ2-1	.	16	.	TGTGCCAGCAGCCTACACAGGGATTACTCCTACAATGAGCAGTTCTTC	CASSLHRDYSYNEQFF
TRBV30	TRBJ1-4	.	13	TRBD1	TGTGCCTGGAGTACCCAGGGGGCGGAAAAACTGTTTTTT	CAWSTQGAEKLFF
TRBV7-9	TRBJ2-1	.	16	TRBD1	TGTGCCAGCAGCTCAACCCCCGGGACAGATTACAATGAGCAGTTCTTC	CASSSTPGTDYNEQFF
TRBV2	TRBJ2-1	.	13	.	TGTGCCAGCAGTGCGAACAGGGACAATGAGCAGTTCTTC	CASSANRDNEQFF
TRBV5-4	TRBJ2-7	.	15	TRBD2	TGTGCCAGCAGCCCCGGACTAGCGGTAGTCTACGAGCAGTACTTC	CASSPGLAVVYEQYF
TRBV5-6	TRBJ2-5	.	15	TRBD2	TGTGCCAGCAGCCCGGGGCTAAGTGGGGGGGGGACCCAGTACTTC	CASSPGLSGGGTQYF
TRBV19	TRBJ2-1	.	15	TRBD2	TGTGCCAGTACCCCTGGGCTAGCGGGAGTCAATGAGCAGTTCTTC	CASTPGLAGVNEQFF
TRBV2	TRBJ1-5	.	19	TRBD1	TGTGCCAGCAGTGATAGGGCGGGACAGGATTGGAATAGCAATCAGCCCCAGCATTTT	CASSDRAGQDWNSNQPQHF
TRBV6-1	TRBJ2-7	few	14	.	TGTGCCAGCAGTGCCTACAGGGTCTCCTACGAGCAGTACTTC	CASSAYRVSYEQYF
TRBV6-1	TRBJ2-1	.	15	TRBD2	TGTGCCAGCACGGGGGGGAGACTAGCGAGAGGTGAGCAGTTCTTC	CASTGGRLARGEQFF
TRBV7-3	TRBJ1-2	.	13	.	TGTGCCAGCAGCTTAACCCAGGGTTATGGCTACACCTTC	CASSLTQGYGYTF
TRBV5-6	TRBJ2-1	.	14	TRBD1	TGTGCCAGCAGAACTGGACAGGGTCGGGATGAGCAGTTCTTC	CASRTGQGRDEQFF
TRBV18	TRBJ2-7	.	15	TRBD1	TGTGCCAGCTCACCACTAACAGGGGGCATAAACGAGCAGTACTTC	CASSPLTGGINEQYF
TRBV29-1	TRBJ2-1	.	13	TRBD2	TGCAGCGGTATAGCGGGAGGGCCCGATGAGCAGTTCTTC	CSGIAGGPDEQFF
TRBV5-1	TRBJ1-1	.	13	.	TGCGCCAGCACCTTGGGAAGGGGAACTGAAGCTTTCTTT	CASTLGRGTEAFF
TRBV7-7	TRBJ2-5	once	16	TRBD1	TGTGCCAGCAGCCTAGGGACAGGGGGAATTCAAGAGACCCAGTACTTC	CASSLGTGGIQETQYF
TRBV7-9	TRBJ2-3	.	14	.	TGTGCCAGCAGCGCCTCGTCCAGCGCAGATACGCAGTATTTT	CASSASSSADTQYF
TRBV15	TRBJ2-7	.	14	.	TGTGCCACCAGCTTGTCCCTCTGGGGGGACGAGCAGTACTTC	CATSLSLWGDEQYF
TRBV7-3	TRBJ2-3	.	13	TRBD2	TGTGCCAGCAGCTTAAGGGAGGGAGATACGCAGTATTTT	CASSLREGDTQYF
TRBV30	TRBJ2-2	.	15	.	TGTGCCTGGAGTGTACGGAGAAGAGACACCGGGGAGCTGTTTTTT	CAWSVRRRDTGELFF
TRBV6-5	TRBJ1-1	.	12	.	TGTGCCAGCAGTTTGGGAGGAGATGAAGCTTTCTTT	CASSLGGDEAFF
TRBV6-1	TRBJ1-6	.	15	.	TGTGCCAGCCTTATGAGGTTTTCCTATAATTCACCCCTCCACTTT	CASLMRFSYNSPLHF
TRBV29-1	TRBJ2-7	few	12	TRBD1	TGCAGCACCCGGGACAGCTCCTACGAGCAGTACTTC	CSTRDSSYEQYF
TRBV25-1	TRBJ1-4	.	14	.	TGTGCCAGCAGTGACTGGGGAGATAATGAAAAACTGTTTTTT	CASSDWGDNEKLFF
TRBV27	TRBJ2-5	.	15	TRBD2	TGTGCCAGCAGTCCTGGGACTAGCGGGAGTGAGACCCAGTACTTC	CASSPGTSGSETQYF
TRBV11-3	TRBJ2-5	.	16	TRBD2	TGTGCCAGCAGCTTAGGTCTGCGGGAGGGCCCAGAGACCCAGTACTTC	CASSLGLREGPETQYF
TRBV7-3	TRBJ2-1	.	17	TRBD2	TGTGCCAGCAGCCCTCCGGGTGGGAGCGGGAGCACCAATGAGCAGTTCTTC	CASSPPGGSGSTNEQFF
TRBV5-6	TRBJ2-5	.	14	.	TGTGCCAGCATCCTGACGGGTATCCAAGAGACCCAGTACTTC	CASILTGIQETQYF
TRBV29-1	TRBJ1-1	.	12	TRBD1	TGCAGCGTTGCCGGGACAGGGGCCTCTGCTTTCTTT	CSVAGTGASAFF
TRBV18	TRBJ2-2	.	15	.	TGTGCCAGCTCACCACAAGCGGATCACACCGGGGAGCTGTTTTTT	CASSPQADHTGELFF
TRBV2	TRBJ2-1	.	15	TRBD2	TGTGCCAGCAGGAACACGGGGGGCTCCTACAATGAGCAGTTCTTC	CASRNTGGSYNEQFF
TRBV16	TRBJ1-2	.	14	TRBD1	TGTGCCAGCAGCCCGGGACAGGGGGACTATGGCTACACCTTC	CASSPGQGDYGYTF
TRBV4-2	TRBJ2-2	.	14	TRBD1	TGTGCCAGCCGCGTGAGGGGGCCCACCGGGGAGCTGTTTTTT	CASRVRGPTGELFF
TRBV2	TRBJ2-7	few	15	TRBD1	TGTGCCAGCAACCCGGGACAGCGAAACTCCTACGAGCAGTACTTC	CASNPGQRNSYEQYF